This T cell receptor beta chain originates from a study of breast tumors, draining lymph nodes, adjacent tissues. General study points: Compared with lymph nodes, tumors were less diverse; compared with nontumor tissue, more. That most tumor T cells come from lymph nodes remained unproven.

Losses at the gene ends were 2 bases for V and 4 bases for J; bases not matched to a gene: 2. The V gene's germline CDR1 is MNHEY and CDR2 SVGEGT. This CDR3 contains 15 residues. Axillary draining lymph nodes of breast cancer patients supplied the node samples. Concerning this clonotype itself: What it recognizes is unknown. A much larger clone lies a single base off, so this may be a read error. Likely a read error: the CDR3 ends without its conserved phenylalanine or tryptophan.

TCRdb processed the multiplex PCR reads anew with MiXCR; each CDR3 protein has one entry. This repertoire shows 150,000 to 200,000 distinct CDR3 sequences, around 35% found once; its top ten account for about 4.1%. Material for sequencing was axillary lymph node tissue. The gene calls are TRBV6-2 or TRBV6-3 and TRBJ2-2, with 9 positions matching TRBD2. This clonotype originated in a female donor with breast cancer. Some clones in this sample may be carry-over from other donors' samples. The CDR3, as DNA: TGTGCCAGCAGTTACGGACTAGCGAGCACCGGGGAGCTGTTTCTT. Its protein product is CASSYGLASTGELFL.